Listed below are T cell receptor beta chains from one sample, sequenced in a study of blood T cell repertoires in COVID-19. Clones were read by immunoSEQ multiplex PCR, and TCRdb kept only the in-frame ones, dropping some. The table includes 200,000 to 300,000 clones, 83% detected once. The sequencing sample was made of peripheral blood. Source of these receptors: a human donor in a cohort sampled during active COVID-19. The CDR3 runs from the conserved cysteine through the conserved F or W. D genes are given only for firm matches. Rows give clone size only sometimes, using once, few, many, or a class for an expanded clone.

DNA: TGTGCCAGCAGCCGAAGCCCGGGGGGCTACGAGCAGTACTTC; CDR3: CASSRSPGGYEQYF; size: .; V: TRBV14; J: TRBJ2-7; D: TRBD2
DNA: TGCGCCAGCAGTGAGGGACAGGGAAAGGGTTCAACAGATACGCAGTATTTT; CDR3: CASSEGQGKGSTDTQYF; size: .; V: TRBV10-1; J: TRBJ2-3; D: TRBD1
DNA: TGTGCCAGCAGCCAACAGGACAGACCTACTTACGAGCAGTACTTC; CDR3: CASSQQDRPTYEQYF; size: .; V: TRBV28; J: TRBJ2-7; D: .
DNA: TGTGCCATAGGGGGGGGGTTTGGCAATCAGCCCCAGCATTTT; CDR3: CAIGGGFGNQPQHF; size: .; V: TRBV24-1; J: TRBJ1-5; D: .
DNA: TGTGCCAGAAGCTTATCGTACAGACCGGGGGGCACTGAAGCTTTCTTT; CDR3: CARSLSYRPGGTEAFF; size: once; V: TRBV5-3; J: TRBJ1-1; D: .
DNA: TGTGCCATCAGTGACCCGAGGGGGCGGGGGGTTCTTAGCACAGATACGCAGTATTTT; CDR3: CAISDPRGRGVLSTDTQYF; size: once; V: TRBV10-3; J: TRBJ2-3; D: .
DNA: TGTGCCAGCAGCTTAGACTATTGGCAACCCGGGGACACTGAAGCTTTCTTT; CDR3: CASSLDYWQPGDTEAFF; size: once; V: TRBV7-8; J: TRBJ1-1; D: .
DNA: TGTGCCAGCAGCGCCCGACAGGGAAATCAGCCCCAGCATTTT; CDR3: CASSARQGNQPQHF; size: .; V: TRBV7-2; J: TRBJ1-5; D: TRBD1
DNA: TGCGCCAGCAGCCAATTATGGAAACAGGGATCTCAAGAGACCCAGTACTTC; CDR3: CASSQLWKQGSQETQYF; size: .; V: TRBV4-1; J: TRBJ2-5; D: .
DNA: TGTGCCAGCAGCTTGCGGCGGGGATATAATGAGCAGTTCTTC; CDR3: CASSLRRGYNEQFF; size: many; V: TRBV5-4; J: TRBJ2-1; D: .
DNA: TGTGCCAGTAGTATGGGGCCAGGGGTGGACTATGGCTACACCTTC; CDR3: CASSMGPGVDYGYTF; size: .; V: TRBV19; J: TRBJ1-2; D: .
DNA: TGCGCCAGCAGCCAAGCGAGCGGGTCCGAAAAACTGTTTTTT; CDR3: CASSQASGSEKLFF; size: .; V: TRBV4-1; J: TRBJ1-4; D: .
DNA: TGTGCCAGCACCTTCCGGGACAGACCCTACGAGCAGTACTTC; CDR3: CASTFRDRPYEQYF; size: few; V: TRBV28; J: TRBJ2-7; D: TRBD1
DNA: TGTGCCAGCAGCTTGGGAGGGTACCAAGAGACCCAGTACTTC; CDR3: CASSLGGYQETQYF; size: .; V: TRBV5-4; J: TRBJ2-5; D: .
DNA: TGCGCCAGCAGCCCCGGACAGGGGAACACCGGGGAGCTGTTTTTT; CDR3: CASSPGQGNTGELFF; size: .; V: TRBV4-1; J: TRBJ2-2; D: TRBD1
DNA: TGTGCCACCAGCAGAGATAACAGGGTGGGCTACACCTTC; CDR3: CATSRDNRVGYTF; size: .; V: TRBV15; J: TRBJ1-2; D: .
DNA: TGTGCCAGTAGTATCCCCAGGGGGGTCTACAATGAGCAGTTCTTC; CDR3: CASSIPRGVYNEQFF; size: .; V: TRBV19; J: TRBJ2-1; D: .
DNA: TGTGCCAGCAGTGAATTAGACAGGGGCGAAAAACTGTTTTTT; CDR3: CASSELDRGEKLFF; size: .; V: TRBV25-1; J: TRBJ1-4; D: TRBD1
DNA: TGCGCCAGCAGCTTGAACCCTACCCCGAGCTCCTACGAGCAGTACTTC; CDR3: CASSLNPTPSSYEQYF; size: .; V: TRBV5-1; J: TRBJ2-7; D: .
DNA: TGTGCCAGCAGTGACAACGAGCAGTACTTC; CDR3: CASSDNEQYF; size: .; V: TRBV2; J: TRBJ2-7; D: .
DNA: TGTGCCAGCAGCTTGAGTAGCGGGAGGGTAGGCACAGATACGCAGTATTTT; CDR3: CASSLSSGRVGTDTQYF; size: .; V: TRBV5-4; J: TRBJ2-3; D: TRBD2
DNA: TGTGCCAGCAGCACAACGACTAGCGGGAGTTTGTACGAGCAGTACTTC; CDR3: CASSTTTSGSLYEQYF; size: few; V: TRBV7-9; J: TRBJ2-7; D: TRBD2
DNA: TGTGCCAGTATTACAGGCCCTGGTGAAACCGGGGAGCTGTTTTTT; CDR3: CASITGPGETGELFF; size: .; V: TRBV19; J: TRBJ2-2; D: .
DNA: TGTGCCAGCAGTTCCCCACTGGGACTCGGGGAGCTGTTTTTT; CDR3: CASSSPLGLGELFF; size: .; V: TRBV28; J: TRBJ2-2; D: .
DNA: TGTGCCAGCAGCTTGGCGGTAGGGGATTATAATTCACCCCTCCACTTT; CDR3: CASSLAVGDYNSPLHF; size: few; V: TRBV5-5; J: TRBJ1-6; D: .
DNA: TGTGCCAGCTCACTCCGGGACAGGAACACCGGGGAGCTGTTTTTT; CDR3: CASSLRDRNTGELFF; size: .; V: TRBV18; J: TRBJ2-2; D: TRBD1
DNA: TGTGCCAGTCGAACTAGCGGGAGCAATGAGCAGTTCTTC; CDR3: CASRTSGSNEQFF; size: .; V: TRBV19; J: TRBJ2-1; D: TRBD2
DNA: TGTGCCAGCAGTCCCTGGGACAGGGGAGACACCGGGGAGCTGTTTTTT; CDR3: CASSPWDRGDTGELFF; size: .; V: TRBV28; J: TRBJ2-2; D: TRBD1
DNA: TGTGCCATCAGTGGGGGGGAGTCCACTGAAGCTTTCTTT; CDR3: CAISGGESTEAFF; size: .; V: TRBV10-3; J: TRBJ1-1; D: .
DNA: TGCAGCGTCTCATCGGGACAGGGCTCTGGCTACACCTTC; CDR3: CSVSSGQGSGYTF; size: .; V: TRBV29-1; J: TRBJ1-2; D: TRBD1
DNA: TGTGCCAGCAGCCAAGAGGTAGGGGGCGACGCCCAGCCCCAGCATTTT; CDR3: CASSQEVGGDAQPQHF; size: .; V: TRBV3-1/TRBV3-2; J: TRBJ1-5; D: TRBD1
DNA: TGTGCCAGCAGCCAAGAAGCCAACGGGGGGCCGGGGAACATTCAGTACTTC; CDR3: CASSQEANGGPGNIQYF; size: .; V: TRBV4-2; J: TRBJ2-4; D: .
DNA: TGTGCCAGCAGCGAGCAGGGGGCGAGTGGCTACACCTTC; CDR3: CASSEQGASGYTF; size: .; V: TRBV6-5; J: TRBJ1-2; D: TRBD1
DNA: TGTGCCAGCAGCCTTCGCGGACTAGCGGGGGACCCACGAGAGACCCAGTACTTC; CDR3: CASSLRGLAGDPRETQYF; size: .; V: TRBV7-3; J: TRBJ2-5; D: TRBD2
DNA: TGTGCCAGCAGCTTAGTTGGAGACAATGAGCAGTTCTTC; CDR3: CASSLVGDNEQFF; size: .; V: TRBV7-2; J: TRBJ2-1; D: .
DNA: TGTGCCAGCAGTGATAGCGGGGAGCAGTTCTTC; CDR3: CASSDSGEQFF; size: .; V: TRBV6-1; J: TRBJ2-1; D: TRBD2
DNA: TGCAGCACCAGACAGGGGAGTGGCACAGATACGCAGTATTTT; CDR3: CSTRQGSGTDTQYF; size: .; V: TRBV29-1; J: TRBJ2-3; D: TRBD1
DNA: TGTGCCAGCAGGACAGGGGGCGAAGGGGAAGCTTTCTTT; CDR3: CASRTGGEGEAFF; size: .; V: TRBV2; J: TRBJ1-1; D: TRBD1
DNA: TGTGCCAGCAGCTTGGAGGGACAGGGGAATTTGGAAGAGACCCAGTACTTC; CDR3: CASSLEGQGNLEETQYF; size: .; V: TRBV5-4; J: TRBJ2-5; D: TRBD1
DNA: TGTGCCAGCAGTTACTCGTTGCCAGGCCGCCCCGGCGAGCAGTACTTC; CDR3: CASSYSLPGRPGEQYF; size: .; V: TRBV6-6; J: TRBJ2-7; D: .
DNA: TGTGCCATCAGTTCGACAGTTAATAATTCACCCCTCCACTTT; CDR3: CAISSTVNNSPLHF; size: .; V: TRBV10-3; J: TRBJ1-6; D: .
DNA: TGCGCCAGCAGCCCGGGACAGGGCGCAGATACGCAGTATTTT; CDR3: CASSPGQGADTQYF; size: .; V: TRBV5-1; J: TRBJ2-3; D: TRBD1
DNA: TGTGCCAGCAGCCCTCATTCTAGCGGGGGTAGGGAGACCCAGTACTTC; CDR3: CASSPHSSGGRETQYF; size: .; V: TRBV27; J: TRBJ2-5; D: TRBD2
DNA: TGCAGCGTGACCGGGACTAGCGGGAGAAGCTCCTACGAGCAGTACTTC; CDR3: CSVTGTSGRSSYEQYF; size: once; V: TRBV29-1; J: TRBJ2-7; D: TRBD2
DNA: TGTGCCAGCAGCCACAGGGATCAGCCCCAGCATTTT; CDR3: CASSHRDQPQHF; size: .; V: TRBV7-8; J: TRBJ1-5; D: .
DNA: TGTGCCACCAGTGGGAGGGGCGGGAATGAGCAGTTCTTC; CDR3: CATSGRGGNEQFF; size: few; V: TRBV24-1; J: TRBJ2-1; D: .
DNA: TGTGCCAGCAGCCAAGATGGACAACGCACAGATACGCAGTATTTT; CDR3: CASSQDGQRTDTQYF; size: .; V: TRBV3-1/TRBV3-2; J: TRBJ2-3; D: .
DNA: TGTGCCATCAGGCACGGGACAGGGGCCTACGAGCAGTACTTC; CDR3: CAIRHGTGAYEQYF; size: .; V: TRBV10-3; J: TRBJ2-7; D: TRBD1
DNA: TGTGCCACCAGCAAGTCCGGACAGGCCGGTGAGGCTTTCTTT; CDR3: CATSKSGQAGEAFF; size: .; V: TRBV15; J: TRBJ1-1; D: TRBD1
DNA: TGTGCCAGCAGTGTGGGAGGTGGCTCTGGAAACACCATATATTTT; CDR3: CASSVGGGSGNTIYF; size: .; V: TRBV25-1; J: TRBJ1-3; D: .
DNA: TGTGCCAGCATGCGCGGGAGGGGGGTAGGGAATGAGCAGTTCTTC; CDR3: CASMRGRGVGNEQFF; size: .; V: TRBV6-1; J: TRBJ2-1; D: TRBD2
DNA: TGTGCTAGTGGTTTGGCCACCAGCTCTGGGGCCAACGTCCTGACTTTC; CDR3: CASGLATSSGANVLTF; size: .; V: TRBV12-5; J: TRBJ2-6; D: .
DNA: TGTGCCAGCAGCCCAAGGAGGGGGCAGACCCAGTACTTC; CDR3: CASSPRRGQTQYF; size: .; V: TRBV7-2; J: TRBJ2-5; D: .
DNA: TGTGCCAGCAGTTTAGCGGCCACACCCGAAGCTTTCTTT; CDR3: CASSLAATPEAFF; size: .; V: TRBV12-3/TRBV12-4; J: TRBJ1-1; D: .
DNA: TGTGCCAGCAGTTACGTCCGGGGCGAGCAGTACTTC; CDR3: CASSYVRGEQYF; size: .; V: TRBV6-2/TRBV6-3; J: TRBJ2-7; D: .
DNA: TGTGCCAGCTCACTACAGGGAGAGACCCAGTACTTC; CDR3: CASSLQGETQYF; size: few; V: TRBV18; J: TRBJ2-5; D: .
DNA: TGCGCCAGCAGCCCCCTCCGGAGCGGGAGGAACAACGAGCAGTACTTC; CDR3: CASSPLRSGRNNEQYF; size: .; V: TRBV5-1; J: TRBJ2-7; D: TRBD2